A selection of T cell receptor beta chains follows, all from one sample in a study of cytotoxic CD8 clonotypes in ibrutinib-treated CLL. Only in-frame clones appear in the TCRdb table, and some are missing; sequencing was by immunoSEQ multiplex PCR. Counted here are about 180,000 clones, 84% occurring once; the ten biggest clones make up 3.5% to 5.5%. The sample consisted of PBMCs, taken after 24 months of ibrutinib treatment. These receptors came from a human donor with chronic lymphocytic leukemia. Each CDR3 is given with its conserved first and last residue. D genes are given only for firm matches. Clone size is given for some rows only: seen once, a few or many times, or a class if the clone is expanded.

CDR3aa | CDR3nt | j_gene | d_gene | abundance | v_gene
CASSPPAANGYTF | TGTGCCAGCTCACCACCGGCTGCCAATGGCTACACCTTC | TRBJ1-2 | NA | NA | TRBV18
CASSPQGITLETQYF | TGTGCCAGCTCACCGCAGGGGATAACCCTAGAGACCCAGTACTTC | TRBJ2-5 | NA | NA | TRBV18
CASSQEARGYQGGYTF | TGTGCCAGCAGCCAAGAGGCCAGGGGGTATCAGGGAGGCTACACCTTC | TRBJ1-2 | TRBD1 | once | TRBV14
CASSYSLGGYEQYF | TGTGCCAGCAGTTACTCATTAGGGGGTTACGAGCAGTACTTC | TRBJ2-7 | NA | NA | TRBV6-5
CASSGTGLSSTDTQYF | TGTGCCAGCAGTGGTACAGGGCTCTCTAGCACAGATACGCAGTATTTT | TRBJ2-3 | NA | NA | TRBV27
CASSYLGSYNEQFF | TGTGCCAGCAGTTACTTAGGCTCCTACAATGAGCAGTTCTTC | TRBJ2-1 | NA | NA | TRBV6-5
CASSLRKTTDPDTQYF | TGCGCCAGCAGCTTGCGCAAGACAACGGACCCGGATACGCAGTATTTT | TRBJ2-3 | NA | NA | TRBV5-1
CASSLGGGATEAFF | TGTGCCAGCAGTCTCGGCGGGGGGGCCACTGAAGCTTTCTTT | TRBJ1-1 | NA | NA | TRBV6-6
CASSLAQGNTGELFF | TGCGCCAGCAGCTTGGCCCAGGGGAACACCGGGGAGCTGTTTTTT | TRBJ2-2 | NA | NA | TRBV5-1
CASSLRRGAGDTEAFF | TGTGCCAGCAGTTTACGCCGGGGGGCTGGGGACACTGAAGCTTTCTTT | TRBJ1-1 | NA | NA | TRBV27
CASGMGQGGETQYF | TGCGCCAGCGGTATGGGGCAGGGAGGGGAGACCCAGTACTTC | TRBJ2-5 | TRBD2 | few | TRBV5-1
CASSLIAGGSTDTQYF | TGTGCCAGCAGCCTCATAGCGGGAGGTAGCACAGATACGCAGTATTTT | TRBJ2-3 | TRBD2 | NA | TRBV7-2
CASSLLAVARPYEQYF | TGTGCCAGCAGTCTCCTCGCAGTGGCCCGACCCTACGAGCAGTACTTC | TRBJ2-7 | NA | NA | TRBV27
CASRDRLETQYF | TGTGCCAGCAGGGATCGGTTAGAGACCCAGTACTTC | TRBJ2-5 | NA | once | TRBV27
CASSFRTSGQETQYF | TGTGCCAGCAGCTTCCGGACTAGCGGACAAGAGACCCAGTACTTC | TRBJ2-5 | TRBD2 | NA | TRBV5-6
CASSFGTSGAYNEQFF | TGTGCCAGCAGCTTTGGGACTAGCGGGGCTTACAATGAGCAGTTCTTC | TRBJ2-1 | TRBD2 | NA | TRBV7-6
CASSQTTSGRADEQFF | TGTGCCAGCAGCCAAACCACTAGCGGGAGGGCCGATGAGCAGTTCTTC | TRBJ2-1 | TRBD2 | NA | TRBV11-2
CASSSAGITNEKLFF | TGTGCCAGCAGTTCCGCAGGGATAACTAATGAAAAACTGTTTTTT | TRBJ1-4 | NA | NA | TRBV27
CASSPLGRGYGYTF | TGTGCCAGCAGCCCCCTCGGAAGGGGCTATGGCTACACCTTC | TRBJ1-2 | NA | NA | TRBV14
CASKGSRYSNQPQHF | TGTGCCAGTAAGGGCAGCCGATATAGCAATCAGCCCCAGCATTTT | TRBJ1-5 | NA | NA | TRBV19
CASSTRTVNTEAFF | TGTGCCAGTAGCACAAGGACAGTGAACACTGAAGCTTTCTTT | TRBJ1-1 | NA | NA | TRBV19
CASSYVRGGGYTF | TGTGCCAGCAGTTACGTGCGCGGAGGTGGCTACACCTTC | TRBJ1-2 | NA | NA | TRBV6-5
CAWSVSSGSTQFF | TGTGCCTGGAGTGTATCTAGCGGGAGTACCCAGTTCTTC | TRBJ2-1 | TRBD2 | NA | TRBV30
CASSPAGISYNEQFF | TGTGCCAGCTCACCCGCAGGGATCTCCTACAATGAACAGTTCTTC | TRBJ2-1 | NA | NA | TRBV18
CASRSGREDTQYF | TGTGCCAGCAGATCAGGGAGGGAAGATACGCAGTATTTT | TRBJ2-3 | TRBD2 | NA | TRBV28
CASSLQGRNTEAFF | TGTGCCAGCAGTTTACAGGGGAGGAACACTGAAGCTTTCTTT | TRBJ1-1 | TRBD1 | NA | TRBV5-6
CASSVGSSGASYEQYF | TGTGCCAGCAGCGTAGGGTCTAGCGGGGCCTCCTACGAGCAGTACTTC | TRBJ2-7 | TRBD2 | NA | TRBV9
CASSYNTGGALNEQFF | TGTGCCAGCAGCTACAATACAGGGGGCGCATTGAATGAGCAGTTCTTC | TRBJ2-1 | TRBD1 | NA | TRBV11-2
CASSSSKVPSYEQYF | TGTGCCAGCAGCTCGAGCAAGGTTCCTTCCTACGAGCAGTACTTC | TRBJ2-7 | NA | NA | TRBV11-2
CASIPRGGTEAFF | TGTGCCAGCATCCCCAGGGGGGGGACTGAAGCTTTCTTT | TRBJ1-1 | TRBD1 | NA | TRBV6-5
CASSSPGQGATNEKLFF | TGTGCCAGCAGTTCGCCGGGACAGGGGGCAACTAATGAAAAACTGTTTTTT | TRBJ1-4 | TRBD1 | NA | TRBV28
CASSLRTSSNEQFF | TGTGCCAGCAGCTTAAGGACTAGCTCCAATGAGCAGTTCTTC | TRBJ2-1 | TRBD2 | NA | TRBV11-3
CASSVMTGGTVNTEAFF | TGCGCCAGCAGCGTGATGACAGGGGGAACCGTGAACACTGAAGCTTTCTTT | TRBJ1-1 | TRBD1 | NA | TRBV5-1
CAWRGGHGYTF | TGTGCCTGGAGGGGTGGGCATGGCTACACCTTC | TRBJ1-2 | NA | few | TRBV30
CAWSKAVITGELFF | TGTGCCTGGAGTAAAGCGGTGATCACCGGGGAGCTGTTTTTT | TRBJ2-2 | NA | once | TRBV30
CASSGLAGGPDTQYF | TGCGCCAGCAGCGGCCTAGCGGGAGGGCCAGATACGCAGTATTTT | TRBJ2-3 | TRBD2 | NA | TRBV4-1
CASSSGGGLNTEAFF | TGTGCCAGCAGCTCTGGTGGGGGGCTTAACACTGAAGCTTTCTTT | TRBJ1-1 | NA | NA | TRBV7-3
CASSYSERGREQFF | TGTGCCAGCAGTTACTCGGAGCGGGGGAGAGAGCAGTTCTTC | TRBJ2-1 | TRBD2 | NA | TRBV6-5